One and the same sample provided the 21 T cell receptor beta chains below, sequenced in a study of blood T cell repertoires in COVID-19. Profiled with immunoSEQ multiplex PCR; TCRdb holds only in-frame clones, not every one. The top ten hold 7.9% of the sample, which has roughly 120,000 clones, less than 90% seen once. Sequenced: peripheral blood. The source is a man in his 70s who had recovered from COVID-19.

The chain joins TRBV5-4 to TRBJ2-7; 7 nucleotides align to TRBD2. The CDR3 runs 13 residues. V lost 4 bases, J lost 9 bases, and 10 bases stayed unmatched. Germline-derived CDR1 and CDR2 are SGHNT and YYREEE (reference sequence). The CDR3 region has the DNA TGTGCCAGCAGCCCCGGGGGAGGGGCCGTGCAGTACTTC. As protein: CASSPGGGAVQYF.

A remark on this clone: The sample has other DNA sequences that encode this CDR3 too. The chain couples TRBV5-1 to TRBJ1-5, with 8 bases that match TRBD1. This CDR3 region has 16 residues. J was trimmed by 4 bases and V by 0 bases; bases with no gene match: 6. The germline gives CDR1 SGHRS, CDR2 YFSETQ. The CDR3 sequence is CASSLDGTGYNQPQHF. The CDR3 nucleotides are TGCGCCAGCAGCTTGGACGGGACAGGCTATAATCAGCCCCAGCATTTT.

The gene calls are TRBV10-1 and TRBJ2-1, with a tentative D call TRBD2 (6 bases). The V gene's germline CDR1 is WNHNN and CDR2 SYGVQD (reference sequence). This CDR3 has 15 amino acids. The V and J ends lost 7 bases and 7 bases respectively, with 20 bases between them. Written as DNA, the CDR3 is TGCGCCAGCACCGCGCGGGGCCATTGGGGGAATGAGCAGTTCTTC. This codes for CASTARGHWGNEQFF.

CDR3 protein: CASQTGGVETQYF. In DNA, the CDR3 is TGTGCCTCTCAGACAGGGGGCGTTGAGACCCAGTACTTC. This chain links TRBV30 with TRBJ2-5; 10 positions agree with TRBD1. The CDR3 loop spans 13 amino acids. Germline lookup yields CDR1 GTSNPN and CDR2 SVGIG (reference sequence). J lost 5 bases, V lost 7 bases, and 7 bases had no gene match.

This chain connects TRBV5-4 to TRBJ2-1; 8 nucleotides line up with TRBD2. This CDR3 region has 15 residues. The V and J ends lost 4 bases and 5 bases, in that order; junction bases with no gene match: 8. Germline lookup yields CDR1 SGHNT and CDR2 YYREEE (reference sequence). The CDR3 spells CASSRSGRINNEQFF. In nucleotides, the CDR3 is TGTGCCAGCAGCCGGAGCGGGAGAATTAACAATGAGCAGTTCTTC.

The CDR3 sequence is CARGQGGDTQYF. The DNA of the CDR3 is TGTGCCAGGGGACAGGGGGGAGATACGCAGTATTTT. The rearrangement uses TRBV2 and TRBJ2-3; 11 nucleotides agree with TRBD1. CDR1 is SNHLY, CDR2 FYNNEI, per germline. The CDR3 consists of 12 residues. Trimming cost V 9 bases and J 5 bases; bases outside gene matches: 1. The entire variable domain, with the rest obtained from reference TRBV2 and TRBJ2-3, is as follows: EPEVTQTPSHQVTQMGQEVILRCVPISNHLYFYWYRQILGQKVEFLVSFYNNEISEKSEIFDDQFSVERPDGSNFTLKIRSTKLEDSAMYFCARGQGGDTQYFGPGTRLTVL.

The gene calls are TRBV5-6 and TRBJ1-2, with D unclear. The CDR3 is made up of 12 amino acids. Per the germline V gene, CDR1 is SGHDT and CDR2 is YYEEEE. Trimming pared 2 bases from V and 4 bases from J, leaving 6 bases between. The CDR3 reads CASSFLFYGYTF. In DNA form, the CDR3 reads TGTGCCAGCAGCTTCCTCTTCTATGGCTACACCTTC.

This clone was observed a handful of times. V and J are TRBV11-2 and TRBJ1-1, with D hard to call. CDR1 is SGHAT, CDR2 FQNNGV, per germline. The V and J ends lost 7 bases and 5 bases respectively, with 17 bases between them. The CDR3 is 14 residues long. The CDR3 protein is CASTTGRFETEAFF. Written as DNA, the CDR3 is TGTGCCAGCACCACCGGGAGGTTCGAGACTGAAGCTTTCTTT.

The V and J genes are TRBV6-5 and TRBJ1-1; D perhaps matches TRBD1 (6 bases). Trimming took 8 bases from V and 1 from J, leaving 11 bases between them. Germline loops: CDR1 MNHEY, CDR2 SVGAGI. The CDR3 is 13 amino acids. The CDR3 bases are TGTGCCAGCTACCGACAGGCGAACACTGAAGCTTTCTTT. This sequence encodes CASYRQANTEAFF.

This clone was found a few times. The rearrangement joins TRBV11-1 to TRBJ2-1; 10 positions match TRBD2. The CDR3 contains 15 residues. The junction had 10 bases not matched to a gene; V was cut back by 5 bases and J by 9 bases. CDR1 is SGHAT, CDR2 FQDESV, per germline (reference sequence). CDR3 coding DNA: TGTGCCAGCAGCCTGGGGCTAGCGGGAGCAGGTGAGCAGTTCTTC. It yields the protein CASSLGLAGAGEQFF.

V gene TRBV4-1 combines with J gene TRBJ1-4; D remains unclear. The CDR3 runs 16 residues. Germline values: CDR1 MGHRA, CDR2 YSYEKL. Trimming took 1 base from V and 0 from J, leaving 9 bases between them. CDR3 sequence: CASSQGAIATNEKLFF. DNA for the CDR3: TGCGCCAGCAGCCAAGGGGCTATTGCAACTAATGAAAAACTGTTTTTT.

The CDR3 loop is CATSRDSTGVTEAFF. The CDR3 DNA reads TGTGCCACCAGCAGAGATTCTACAGGGGTGACTGAAGCTTTCTTT. This sequence joins TRBV15 and TRBJ1-1; 7 nucleotides line up with TRBD1. Trimming removed 0 bases from V and 5 bases from J; junction bases left unmatched: 6. Germline-derived CDR1 and CDR2 are LNHNV and YYDKDF (reference sequence). CDR3 length: 15 residues.

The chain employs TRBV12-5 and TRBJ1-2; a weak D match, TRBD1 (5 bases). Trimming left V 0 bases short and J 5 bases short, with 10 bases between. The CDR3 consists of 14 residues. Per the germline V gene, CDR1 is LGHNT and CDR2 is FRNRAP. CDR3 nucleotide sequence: TGTGCTAGTGGTTTGGTACCGCCAGGGTATGGCTACACCTTC. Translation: CASGLVPPGYGYTF.

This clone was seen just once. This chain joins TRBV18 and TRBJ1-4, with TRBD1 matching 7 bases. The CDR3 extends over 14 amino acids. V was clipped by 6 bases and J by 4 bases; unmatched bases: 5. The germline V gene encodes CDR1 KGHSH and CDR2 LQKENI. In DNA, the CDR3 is TGTGCCAGCTCCAGACAGGGCAGTAATGAAAAACTGTTTTTT. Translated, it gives CASSRQGSNEKLFF.

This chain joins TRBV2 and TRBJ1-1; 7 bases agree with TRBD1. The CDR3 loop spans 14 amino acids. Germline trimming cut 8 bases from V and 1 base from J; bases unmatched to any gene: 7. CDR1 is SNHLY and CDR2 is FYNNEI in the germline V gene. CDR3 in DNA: TGTGCCAGCGTTTCGGGACAGTCGAACACTGAAGCTTTCTTT. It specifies CASVSGQSNTEAFF.

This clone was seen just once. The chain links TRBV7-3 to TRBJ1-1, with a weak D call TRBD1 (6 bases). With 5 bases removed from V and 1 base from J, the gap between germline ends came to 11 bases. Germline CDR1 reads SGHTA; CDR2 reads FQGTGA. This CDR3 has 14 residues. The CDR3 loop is CASSPGTPNTEAFF. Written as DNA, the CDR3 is TGTGCCAGCAGCCCCGGGACACCGAACACTGAAGCTTTCTTT.

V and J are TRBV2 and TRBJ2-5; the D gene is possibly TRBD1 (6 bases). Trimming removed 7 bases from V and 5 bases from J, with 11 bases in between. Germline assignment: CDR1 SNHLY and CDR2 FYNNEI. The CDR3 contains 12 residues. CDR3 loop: CASTQGGETQYF. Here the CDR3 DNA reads TGTGCCAGCACACAGGGTGGGGAGACCCAGTACTTC.

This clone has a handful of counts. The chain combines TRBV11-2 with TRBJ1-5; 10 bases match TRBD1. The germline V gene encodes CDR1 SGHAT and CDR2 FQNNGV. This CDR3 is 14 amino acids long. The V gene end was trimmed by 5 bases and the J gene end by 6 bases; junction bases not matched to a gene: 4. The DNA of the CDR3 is TGTGCCAGCAGCAAGACAGGGGGCCGTCAGCCCCAGCATTTT. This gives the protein CASSKTGGRQPQHF.

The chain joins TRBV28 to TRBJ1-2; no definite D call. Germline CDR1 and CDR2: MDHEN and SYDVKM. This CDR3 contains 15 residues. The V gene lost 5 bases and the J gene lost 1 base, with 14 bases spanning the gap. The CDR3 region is CASSLNLYVNYGYTF. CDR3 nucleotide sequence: TGTGCCAGCAGTCTAAATCTTTACGTTAACTATGGCTACACCTTC.

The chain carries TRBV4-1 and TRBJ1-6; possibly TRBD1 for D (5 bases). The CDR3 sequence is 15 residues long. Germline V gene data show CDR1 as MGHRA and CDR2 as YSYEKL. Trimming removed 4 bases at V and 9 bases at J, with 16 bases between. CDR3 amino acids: CASSPGGGRTSPLHF. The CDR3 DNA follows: TGCGCCAGCAGCCCCGGGGGAGGAAGGACTTCACCCCTCCACTTT.

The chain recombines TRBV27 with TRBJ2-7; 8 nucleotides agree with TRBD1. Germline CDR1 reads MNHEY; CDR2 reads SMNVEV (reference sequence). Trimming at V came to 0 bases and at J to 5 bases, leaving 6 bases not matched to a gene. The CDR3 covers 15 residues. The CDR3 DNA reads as TGTGCCAGCAGTTTATCCTGGACAGGGTCCAACGAGCAGTACTTC. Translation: CASSLSWTGSNEQYF.